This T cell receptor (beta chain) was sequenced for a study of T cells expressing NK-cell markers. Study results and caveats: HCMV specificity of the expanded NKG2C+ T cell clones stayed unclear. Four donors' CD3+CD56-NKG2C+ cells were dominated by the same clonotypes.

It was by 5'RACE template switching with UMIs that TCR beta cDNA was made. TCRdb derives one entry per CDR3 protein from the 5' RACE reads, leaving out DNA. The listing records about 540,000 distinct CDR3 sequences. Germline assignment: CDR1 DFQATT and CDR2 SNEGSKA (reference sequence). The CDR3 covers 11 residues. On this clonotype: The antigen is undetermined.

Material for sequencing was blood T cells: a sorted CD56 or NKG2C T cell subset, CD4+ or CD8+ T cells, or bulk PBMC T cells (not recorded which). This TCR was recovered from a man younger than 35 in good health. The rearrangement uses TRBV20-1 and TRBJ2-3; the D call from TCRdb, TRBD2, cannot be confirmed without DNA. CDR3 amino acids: CSQRETDTQYF.